A single T cell receptor (beta chain) is shown here with its context. Its specificity is not known. Germline trimming cut 3 bases from V and 5 bases from J; bases unmatched to any gene: 3. CDR1 is MNHEY, CDR2 SVGAGI, per germline. This CDR3 comprises 13 residues. This specimen belongs to a study of CD8+ T cells in alopecia areata. As the sequencing template, cDNA was produced by extracting RNA and reverse transcribing it. Clones were read by immunoSEQ multiplex PCR, and TCRdb kept only the in-frame ones, dropping some. The sample has 150,000 to 200,000 clones, around 57% seen once. Sorted out of PBMCs were CD4+ T cells and CD8+ T cells. The study's findings and limits: Affected lesional scalp, above all in alopecia totalis/universalis, was more clonal than normal scalp. The study found TCR sharing across patients less clear than in mice, possibly for HLA reasons.

Sequencing input: CD4+ T cells sorted from blood. The chain has TRBV6-5 and TRBJ2-5; 7 bases are shared with TRBD2. The receptor comes from a human donor in good health. The CDR3: CASSYRGSETQYF. In DNA, the CDR3 is TGTGCCAGCAGTTATCGCGGGAGTGAGACCCAGTACTTC.